The sequence of this T cell receptor beta chain was determined in a study of cytomegalovirus exposure and HLA in healthy donors. The study, taken as a whole, reports: Later analysis revealed greater clonal expansion in HLA-associated TCR beta chains than in equally common others. Excluded: some indistinguishable V segments such as TRBV6-2 and TRBV6-3.

Worth noting for this clone: Its antigen is undetermined. Its ends do not fully match the called genes, so a read error is possible.

This PCR relied on a set of 60 Vbeta primers and 13 Jbeta primers. The repertoire was sequenced with immunoSEQ multiplex PCR; TCRdb's copy has only in-frame clones and lacks some. This sample's clone table lists tens of thousands of clones. CDR3 length: 12 residues. Germline values: CDR1 LNHDA, CDR2 SQIVND (reference sequence). The sample comprised PBMCs. The clonotype was recovered from a woman between 40 and 55 years old in good health and CMV-seropositive. The chain links TRBV19 to TRBJ1-5, with D perhaps matching TRBD1 (6 bases). The CDR3 loop reads CASSMDPGQCLF. The CDR3 DNA follows: TGTGCCAGTAGTATGGACCCCGGACAGTGCCTTTTT.